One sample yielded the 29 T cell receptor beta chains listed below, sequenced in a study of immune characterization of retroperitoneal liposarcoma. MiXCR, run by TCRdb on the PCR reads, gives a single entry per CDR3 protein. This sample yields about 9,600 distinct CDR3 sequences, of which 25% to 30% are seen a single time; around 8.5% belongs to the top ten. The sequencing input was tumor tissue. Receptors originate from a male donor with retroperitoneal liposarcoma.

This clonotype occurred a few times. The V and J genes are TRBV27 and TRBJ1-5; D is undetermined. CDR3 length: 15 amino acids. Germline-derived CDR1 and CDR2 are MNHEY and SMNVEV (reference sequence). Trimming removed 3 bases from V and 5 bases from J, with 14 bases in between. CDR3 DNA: TGTGCCAGCAGTTTCTTAGGAACGAAGGATCAGCCCCAGCATTTT. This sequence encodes CASSFLGTKDQPQHF.

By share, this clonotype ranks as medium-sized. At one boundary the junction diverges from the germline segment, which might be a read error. CDR3 bases: TGTGCTAGCAGCCAAAGATACATGGGACAGGGGGAGACCCAGTACTTC. Amino acid sequence: CASSQRYMGQGETQYF. V is TRBV7-7 and J is TRBJ2-5; 10 nucleotides align to TRBD1. The CDR3 runs 16 residues. CDR1 and CDR2 from the germline V gene are SSHAT and FNYEAQ (reference sequence).

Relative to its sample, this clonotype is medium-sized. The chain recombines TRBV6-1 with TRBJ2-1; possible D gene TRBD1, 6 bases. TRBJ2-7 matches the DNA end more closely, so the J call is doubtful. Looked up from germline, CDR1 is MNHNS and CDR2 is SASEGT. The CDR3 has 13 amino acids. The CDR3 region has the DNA TGTGCCAGCAGTTCGACAGGACCCTACGAGCAGTACTTC. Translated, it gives CASSSTGPYEQYF.

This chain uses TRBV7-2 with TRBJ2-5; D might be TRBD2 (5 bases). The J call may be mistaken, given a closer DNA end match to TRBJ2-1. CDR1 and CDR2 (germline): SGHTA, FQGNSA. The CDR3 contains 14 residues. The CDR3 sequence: CASSVAGYQETQFF. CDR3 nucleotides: TGTGCCAGCAGCGTCGCGGGCTACCAAGAGACCCAGTTCTTC.

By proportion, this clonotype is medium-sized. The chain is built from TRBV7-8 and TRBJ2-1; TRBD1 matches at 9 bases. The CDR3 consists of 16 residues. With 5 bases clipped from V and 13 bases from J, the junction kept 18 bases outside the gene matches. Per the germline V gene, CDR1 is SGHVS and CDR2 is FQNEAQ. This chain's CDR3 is CASSPSRQGGVETQFF. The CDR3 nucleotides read TGTGCCAGCAGCCCCTCTAGACAGGGGGGTGTGGAGACCCAGTTCTTC. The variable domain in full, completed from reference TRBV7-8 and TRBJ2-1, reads GAGVSQSPRYKVAKRGQDVALRCDPISGHVSLFWYQQALGQGPEFLTYFQNEAQLDKSGLPSDRFFAERPEGSVSTLKIQRTQQEDSAVYLCASSPSRQGGVETQFFGPGTRLTVL.

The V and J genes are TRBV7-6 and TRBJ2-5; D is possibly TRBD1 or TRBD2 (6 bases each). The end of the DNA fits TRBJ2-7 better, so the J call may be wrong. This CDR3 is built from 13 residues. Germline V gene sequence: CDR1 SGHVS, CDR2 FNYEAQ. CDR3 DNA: TGTGCCAGCAGCTCGCGGGACAAATACGAGCAGTACTTC. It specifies CASSSRDKYEQYF.

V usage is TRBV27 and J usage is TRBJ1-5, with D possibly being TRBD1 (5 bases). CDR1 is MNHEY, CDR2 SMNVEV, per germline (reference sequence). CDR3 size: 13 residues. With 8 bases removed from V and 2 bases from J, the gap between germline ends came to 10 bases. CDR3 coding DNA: TGTGCCAGCGGCAGGGTTGGCAATCAGCCCCAGCATTTT. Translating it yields CASGRVGNQPQHF.

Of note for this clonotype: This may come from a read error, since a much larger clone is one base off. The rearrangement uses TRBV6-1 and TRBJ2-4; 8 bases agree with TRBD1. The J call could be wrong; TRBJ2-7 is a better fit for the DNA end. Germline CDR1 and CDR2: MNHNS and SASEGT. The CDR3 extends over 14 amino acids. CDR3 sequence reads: CTSSEYNRGSEQYF. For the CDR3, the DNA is TGTACCAGCAGTGAATACAACAGGGGGTCCGAGCAGTACTTC.

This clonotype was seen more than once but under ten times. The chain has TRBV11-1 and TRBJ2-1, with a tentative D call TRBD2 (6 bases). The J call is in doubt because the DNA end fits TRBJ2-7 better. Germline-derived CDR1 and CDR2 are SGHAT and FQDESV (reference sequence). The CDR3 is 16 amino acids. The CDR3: CASSLGLVSSYNEQYF. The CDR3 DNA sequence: TGTGCCAGCAGCTTAGGACTAGTAAGCTCCTACAATGAGCAGTACTTC.

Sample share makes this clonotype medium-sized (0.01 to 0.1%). The CDR3 loop is CASSLIGVPYEQFF. The DNA of the CDR3 is TGTGCCAGCAGCTTGATAGGGGTACCGTACGAGCAGTTCTTC. This chain uses TRBV7-2 with TRBJ2-1, with D tentatively TRBD1 (5 bases). The germline V gene encodes CDR1 SGHTA and CDR2 FQGNSA. The V gene lost 3 bases and the J gene lost 10 bases, with 16 bases spanning the gap. The CDR3 consists of 14 residues.

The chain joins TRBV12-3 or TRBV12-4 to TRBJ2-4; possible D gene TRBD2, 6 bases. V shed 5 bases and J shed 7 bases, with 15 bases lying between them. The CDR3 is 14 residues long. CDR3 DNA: TGTGCCAGCAGTCCCCGCGGGGCTTCTAACATTCAGTACTTC. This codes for CASSPRGASNIQYF.

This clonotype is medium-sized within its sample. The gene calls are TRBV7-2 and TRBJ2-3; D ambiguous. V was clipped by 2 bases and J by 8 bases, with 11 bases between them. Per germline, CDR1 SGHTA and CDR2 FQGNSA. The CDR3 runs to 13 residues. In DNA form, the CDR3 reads TGTGCCAGCAGCTTAAGTGGGGAAGGTACGCAGTATTTT. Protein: CASSLSGEGTQYF.

The CDR3 loop is CASSERGVNYGYTF. As DNA, the CDR3 is TGTGCCAGCAGTGAGAGGGGGGTCAACTATGGCTACACCTTC. The V and J genes are TRBV6-1 and TRBJ1-2; maybe TRBD1 (6 bases). Germline CDR1 is MNHNS and CDR2 is SASEGT. V was trimmed by 3 bases and J by 2 bases, leaving 10 bases between them. This CDR3 has 14 residues.

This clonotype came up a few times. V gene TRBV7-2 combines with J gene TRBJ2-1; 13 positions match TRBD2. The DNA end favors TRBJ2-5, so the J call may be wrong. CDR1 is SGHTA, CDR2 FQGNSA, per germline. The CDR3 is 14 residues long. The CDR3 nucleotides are TGTGCCAGCAGCGCGGGACTAGCGGGGAACACCCAGTACTTC. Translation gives CASSAGLAGNTQYF.

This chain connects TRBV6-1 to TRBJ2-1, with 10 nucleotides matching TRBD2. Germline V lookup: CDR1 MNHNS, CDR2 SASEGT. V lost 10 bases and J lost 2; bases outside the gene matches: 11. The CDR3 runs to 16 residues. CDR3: CANSPSSGRAYNEQFF. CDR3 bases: TGTGCCAACAGCCCATCTAGCGGGAGAGCCTACAATGAGCAGTTCTTC.

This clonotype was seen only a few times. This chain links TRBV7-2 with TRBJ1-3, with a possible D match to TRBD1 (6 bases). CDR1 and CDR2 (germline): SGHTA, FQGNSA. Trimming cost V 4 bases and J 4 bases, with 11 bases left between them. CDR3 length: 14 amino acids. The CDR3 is CASSSRTGGNTIYF. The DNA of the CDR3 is TGTGCCAGCAGCTCCCGAACAGGGGGAAACACCATATATTTT.

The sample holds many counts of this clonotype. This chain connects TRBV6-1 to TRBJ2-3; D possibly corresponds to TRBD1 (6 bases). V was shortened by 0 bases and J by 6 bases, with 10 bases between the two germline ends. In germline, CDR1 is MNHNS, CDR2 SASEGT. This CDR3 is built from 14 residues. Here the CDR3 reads CASSEAPRGDTQYF. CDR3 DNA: TGTGCCAGCAGTGAAGCGCCCAGGGGCGATACGCAGTATTTT.

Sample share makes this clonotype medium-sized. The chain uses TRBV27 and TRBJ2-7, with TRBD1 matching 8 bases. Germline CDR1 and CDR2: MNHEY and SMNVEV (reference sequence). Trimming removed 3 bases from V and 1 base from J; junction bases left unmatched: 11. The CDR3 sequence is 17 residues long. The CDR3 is CASSFQAGTGISYEQYF. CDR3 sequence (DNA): TGTGCCAGCAGTTTTCAGGCAGGGACAGGAATTTCCTACGAGCAGTACTTC.

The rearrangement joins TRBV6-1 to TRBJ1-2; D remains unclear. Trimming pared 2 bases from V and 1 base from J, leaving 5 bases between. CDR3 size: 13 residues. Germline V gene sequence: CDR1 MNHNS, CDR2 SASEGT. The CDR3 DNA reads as TGTGCCAGCAGTGAACGGAATAACTATGGCTACACCTTC. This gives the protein CASSERNNYGYTF.

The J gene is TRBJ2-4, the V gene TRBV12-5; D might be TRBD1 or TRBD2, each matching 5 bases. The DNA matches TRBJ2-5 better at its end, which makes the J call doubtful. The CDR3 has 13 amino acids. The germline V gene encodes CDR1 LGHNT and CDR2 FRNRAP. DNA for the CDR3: TGTGCTAGTGGTCAGGGATCGGGGGAGACCCAGTACTTC. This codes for CASGQGSGETQYF.

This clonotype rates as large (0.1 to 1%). In DNA form, the CDR3 reads TGCGCCAGCAGTGAAACACCTCCCCCCGAGCAGTACTTC. This sequence encodes CASSETPPPEQYF. The chain joins TRBV10-2 to TRBJ2-1; D is unresolved. The closer fit of TRBJ2-7 to the DNA end suggests the J call may be wrong. The CDR3 runs to 13 residues. Germline V gene lookup returns CDR1 WSHSY and CDR2 SAAADI.

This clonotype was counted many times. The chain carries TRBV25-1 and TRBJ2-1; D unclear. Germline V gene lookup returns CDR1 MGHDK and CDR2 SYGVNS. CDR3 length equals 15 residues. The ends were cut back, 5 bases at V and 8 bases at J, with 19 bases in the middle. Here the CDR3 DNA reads TGTGCCAGCAGTTCACCAGAGGCAATTGGGGATGAGCAGTTCTTC. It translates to CASSSPEAIGDEQFF.

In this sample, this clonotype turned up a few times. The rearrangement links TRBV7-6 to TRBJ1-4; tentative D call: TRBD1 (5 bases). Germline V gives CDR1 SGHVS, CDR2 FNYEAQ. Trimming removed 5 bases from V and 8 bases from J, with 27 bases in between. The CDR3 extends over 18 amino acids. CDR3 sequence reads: CASSPQPSGTAKGEKLFF. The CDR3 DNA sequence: TGTGCCAGCAGCCCTCAACCGTCCGGGACCGCGAAGGGGGAAAAACTGTTTTTT.

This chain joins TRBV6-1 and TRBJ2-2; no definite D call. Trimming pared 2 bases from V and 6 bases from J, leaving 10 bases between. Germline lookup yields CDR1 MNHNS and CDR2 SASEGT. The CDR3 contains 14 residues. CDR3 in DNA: TGTGCCAGCAGTGAAAACACTCATCCCGGGGAGCTGTTTTTT. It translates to CASSENTHPGELFF.

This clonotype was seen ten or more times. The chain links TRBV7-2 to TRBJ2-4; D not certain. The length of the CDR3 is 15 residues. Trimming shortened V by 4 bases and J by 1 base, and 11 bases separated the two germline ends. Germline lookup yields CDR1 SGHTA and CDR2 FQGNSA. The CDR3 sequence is CASSSLVEAKNIQYF. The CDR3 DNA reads TGTGCCAGCAGCTCTCTCGTCGAGGCCAAAAACATTCAGTACTTC.

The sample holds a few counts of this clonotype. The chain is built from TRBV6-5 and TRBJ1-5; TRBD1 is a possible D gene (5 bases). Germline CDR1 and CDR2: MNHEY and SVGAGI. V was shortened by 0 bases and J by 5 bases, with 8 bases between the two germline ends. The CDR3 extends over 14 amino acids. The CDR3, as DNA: TGTGCCAGCAGTTACTCGGGGACCCATCAGCCCCAGCATTTT. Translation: CASSYSGTHQPQHF.

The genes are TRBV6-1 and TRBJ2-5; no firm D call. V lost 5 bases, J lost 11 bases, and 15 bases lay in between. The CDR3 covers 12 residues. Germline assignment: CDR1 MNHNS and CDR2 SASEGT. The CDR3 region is CASSSLYNEQYF. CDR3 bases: TGTGCCAGCAGTTCTCTCTACAATGAGCAGTACTTC.

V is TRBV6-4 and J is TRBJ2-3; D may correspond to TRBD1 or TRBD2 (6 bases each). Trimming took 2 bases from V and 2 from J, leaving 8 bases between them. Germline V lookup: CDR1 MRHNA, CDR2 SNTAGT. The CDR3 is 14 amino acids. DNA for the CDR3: TGTGCCAGCAGTGACAGGGGGGACACAGATACGCAGTATTTT. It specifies CASSDRGDTDTQYF.

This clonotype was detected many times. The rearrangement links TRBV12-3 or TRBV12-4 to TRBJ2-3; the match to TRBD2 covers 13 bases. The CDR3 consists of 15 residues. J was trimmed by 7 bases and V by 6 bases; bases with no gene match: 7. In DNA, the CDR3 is TGTGCCAGCAGACAGACTAGCGGGGGGATACATACGCAGTATTTT. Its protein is CASRQTSGGIHTQYF.